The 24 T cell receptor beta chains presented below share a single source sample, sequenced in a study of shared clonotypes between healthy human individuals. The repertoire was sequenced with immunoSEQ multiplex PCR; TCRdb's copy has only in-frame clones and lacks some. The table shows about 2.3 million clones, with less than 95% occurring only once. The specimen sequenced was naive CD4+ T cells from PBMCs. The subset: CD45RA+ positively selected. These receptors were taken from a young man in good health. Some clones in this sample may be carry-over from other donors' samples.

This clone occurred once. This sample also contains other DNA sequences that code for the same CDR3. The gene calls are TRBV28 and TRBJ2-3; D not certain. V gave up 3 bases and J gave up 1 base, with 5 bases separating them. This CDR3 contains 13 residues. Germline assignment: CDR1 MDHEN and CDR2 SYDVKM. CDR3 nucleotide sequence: TGTGCCAGCAGTTTGCCAGGCACAGATACGCAGTATTTT. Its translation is CASSLPGTDTQYF.

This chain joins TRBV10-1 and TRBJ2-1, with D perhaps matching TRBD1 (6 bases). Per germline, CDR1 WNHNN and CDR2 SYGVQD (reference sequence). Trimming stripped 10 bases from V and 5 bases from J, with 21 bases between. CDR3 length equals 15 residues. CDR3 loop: CATKNRVAPHNEQFF. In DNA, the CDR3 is TGCGCCACAAAAAACAGGGTTGCCCCCCACAATGAGCAGTTCTTC.

The CDR3 loop reads CASSLQGPAGNTIYF. For the CDR3, the DNA is TGTGCCAGCAGCTTACAGGGCCCTGCGGGAAACACCATATATTTT. The chain has TRBV7-6 and TRBJ1-3; a weak D match, TRBD1 (5 bases). This CDR3 contains 15 residues. Germline CDR1 SGHVS, CDR2 FNYEAQ. V was cut by 2 bases and J by 4 bases, with 12 bases left in between.

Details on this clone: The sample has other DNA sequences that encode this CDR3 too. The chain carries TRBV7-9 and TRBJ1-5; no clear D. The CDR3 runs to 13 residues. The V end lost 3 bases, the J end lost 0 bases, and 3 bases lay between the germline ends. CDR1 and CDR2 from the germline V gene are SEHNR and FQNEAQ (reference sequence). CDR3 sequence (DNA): TGTGCCAGCAGCTTGAGTAGCAATCAGCCCCAGCATTTT. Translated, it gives CASSLSSNQPQHF.

The chain's CDR3 is CASSFRESVSNNEQFF. The CDR3 DNA sequence: TGTGCCAGCAGCTTTCGGGAATCCGTCTCGAATAATGAGCAGTTCTTC. The gene calls are TRBV7-9 and TRBJ2-1; D is possibly TRBD2 (5 bases). Germline CDR1 reads SEHNR; CDR2 reads FQNEAQ (reference sequence). V was shortened by 3 bases and J by 7 bases, with 19 bases between the two germline ends. The CDR3 is made up of 16 amino acids.

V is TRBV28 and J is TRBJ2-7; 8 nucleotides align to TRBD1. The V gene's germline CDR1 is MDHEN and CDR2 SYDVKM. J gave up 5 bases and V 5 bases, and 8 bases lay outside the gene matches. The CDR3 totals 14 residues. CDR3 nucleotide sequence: TGTGCCAGCAGTGACAGGGGCCGGATCGACGAGCAGTACTTC. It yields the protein CASSDRGRIDEQYF.

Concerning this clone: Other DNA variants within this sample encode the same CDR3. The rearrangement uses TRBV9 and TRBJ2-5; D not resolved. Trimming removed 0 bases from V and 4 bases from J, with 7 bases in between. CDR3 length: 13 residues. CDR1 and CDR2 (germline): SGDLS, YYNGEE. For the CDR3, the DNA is TGTGCCAGCAGCGTAGGTTGGGGAGAGACCCAGTACTTC. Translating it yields CASSVGWGETQYF.

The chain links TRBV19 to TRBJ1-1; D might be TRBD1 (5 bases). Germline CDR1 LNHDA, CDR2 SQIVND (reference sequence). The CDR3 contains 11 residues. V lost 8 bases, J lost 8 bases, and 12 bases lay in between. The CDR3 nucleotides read TGTGCCAGTGGGGGACCGGCAGAAGCTTTCTTT. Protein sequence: CASGGPAEAFF.

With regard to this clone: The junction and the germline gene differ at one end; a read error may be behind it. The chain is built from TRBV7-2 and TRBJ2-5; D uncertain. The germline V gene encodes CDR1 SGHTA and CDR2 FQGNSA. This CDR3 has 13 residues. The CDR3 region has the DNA TGTGCCAGCAGATTAGCTGGGCAAGAGACCCAGTACTTC. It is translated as CASRLAGQETQYF.

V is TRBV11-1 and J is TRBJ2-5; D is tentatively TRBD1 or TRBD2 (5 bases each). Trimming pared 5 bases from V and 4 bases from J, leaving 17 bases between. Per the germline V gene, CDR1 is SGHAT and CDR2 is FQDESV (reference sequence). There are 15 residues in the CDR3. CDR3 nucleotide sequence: TGTGCCAGCAGCACCTTTCAGGGTGGGGGAGAGACCCAGTACTTC. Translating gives CASSTFQGGGETQYF.

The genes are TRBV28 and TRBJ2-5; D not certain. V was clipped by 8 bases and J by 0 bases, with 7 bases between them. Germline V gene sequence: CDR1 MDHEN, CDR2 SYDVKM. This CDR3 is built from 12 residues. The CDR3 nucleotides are TGTGCCAGCGCGCGGTACCAAGAGACCCAGTACTTC. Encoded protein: CASARYQETQYF.

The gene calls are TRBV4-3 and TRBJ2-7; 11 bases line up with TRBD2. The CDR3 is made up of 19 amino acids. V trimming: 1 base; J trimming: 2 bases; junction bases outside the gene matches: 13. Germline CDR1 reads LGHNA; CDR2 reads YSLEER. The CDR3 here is CASSQGVTSGSSSAYEQYF. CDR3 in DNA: TGCGCCAGCAGCCAAGGAGTAACTAGCGGGAGTTCATCTGCCTACGAGCAGTACTTC.

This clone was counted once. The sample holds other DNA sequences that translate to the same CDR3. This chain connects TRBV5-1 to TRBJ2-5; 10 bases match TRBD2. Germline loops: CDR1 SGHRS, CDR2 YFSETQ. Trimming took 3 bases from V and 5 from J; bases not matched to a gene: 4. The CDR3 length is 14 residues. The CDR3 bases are TGCGCCAGCAGCTCTAGCGGGAGTGGGGAGACCCAGTACTTC. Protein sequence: CASSSSGSGETQYF.

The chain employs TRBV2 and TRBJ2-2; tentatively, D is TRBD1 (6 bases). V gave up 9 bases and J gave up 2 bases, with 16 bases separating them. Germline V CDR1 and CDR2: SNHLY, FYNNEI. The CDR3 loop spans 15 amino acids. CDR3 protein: CASSQYRANTGELFF. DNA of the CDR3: TGTGCCAGTAGCCAATACAGGGCCAACACCGGGGAGCTGTTTTTT.

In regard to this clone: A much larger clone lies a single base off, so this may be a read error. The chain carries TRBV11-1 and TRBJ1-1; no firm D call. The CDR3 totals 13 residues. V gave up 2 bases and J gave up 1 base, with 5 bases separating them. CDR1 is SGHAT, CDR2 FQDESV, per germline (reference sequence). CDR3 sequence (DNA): TGTGCCAGCAGCTTATACGGGAACACTGAAGCTTTCTTT. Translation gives CASSLYGNTEAFF.

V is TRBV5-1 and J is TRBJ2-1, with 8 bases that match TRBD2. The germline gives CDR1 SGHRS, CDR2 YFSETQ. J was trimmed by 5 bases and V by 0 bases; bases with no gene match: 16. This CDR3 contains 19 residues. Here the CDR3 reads CASSLVPLSTSGGNNEQFF. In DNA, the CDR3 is TGCGCCAGCAGCTTGGTTCCCCTAAGTACTAGCGGCGGGAACAATGAGCAGTTCTTC.

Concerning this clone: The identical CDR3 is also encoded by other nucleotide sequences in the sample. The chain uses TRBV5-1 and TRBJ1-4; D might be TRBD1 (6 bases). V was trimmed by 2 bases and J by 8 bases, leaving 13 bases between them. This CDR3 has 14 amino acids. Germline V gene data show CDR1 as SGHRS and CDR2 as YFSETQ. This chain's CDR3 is CASSFGQGSEKLFF. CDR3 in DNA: TGCGCCAGCAGCTTCGGGCAGGGGTCGGAAAAACTGTTTTTT.

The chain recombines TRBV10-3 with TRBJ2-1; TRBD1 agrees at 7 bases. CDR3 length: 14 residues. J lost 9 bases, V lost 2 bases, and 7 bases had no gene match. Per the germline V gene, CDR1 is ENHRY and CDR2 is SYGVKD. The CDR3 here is CAISEQLTGSEQFF. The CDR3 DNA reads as TGTGCCATCAGTGAGCAACTGACAGGGAGTGAGCAGTTCTTC.

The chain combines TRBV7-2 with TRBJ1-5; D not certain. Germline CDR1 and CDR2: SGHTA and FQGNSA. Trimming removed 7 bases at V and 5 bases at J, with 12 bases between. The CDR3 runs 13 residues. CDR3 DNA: TGTGCCAGCACCTGGAAGGGTCATCAGCCCCAGCATTTT. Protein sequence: CASTWKGHQPQHF.

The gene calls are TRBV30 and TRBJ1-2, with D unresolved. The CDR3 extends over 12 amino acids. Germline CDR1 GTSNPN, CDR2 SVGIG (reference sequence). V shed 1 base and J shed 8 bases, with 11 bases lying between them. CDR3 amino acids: CAWSAPSSGYTF. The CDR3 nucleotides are TGTGCCTGGAGTGCCCCATCAAGCGGCTACACCTTC.

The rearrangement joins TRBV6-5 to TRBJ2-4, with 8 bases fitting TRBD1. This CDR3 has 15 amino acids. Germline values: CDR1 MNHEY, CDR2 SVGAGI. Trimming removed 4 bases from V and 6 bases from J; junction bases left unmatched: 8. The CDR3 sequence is CASSFRGLEGNIQYF. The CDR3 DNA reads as TGTGCCAGCAGTTTCAGGGGGCTTGAGGGAAACATTCAGTACTTC.

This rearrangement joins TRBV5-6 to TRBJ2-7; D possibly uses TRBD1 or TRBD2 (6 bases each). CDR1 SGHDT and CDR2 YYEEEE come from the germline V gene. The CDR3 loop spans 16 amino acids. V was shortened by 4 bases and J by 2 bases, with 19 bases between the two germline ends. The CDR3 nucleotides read TGTGCCAGCAGCCAAGATATAGGGGGGATTACCTACGAGCAGTACTTC. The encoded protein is CASSQDIGGITYEQYF.

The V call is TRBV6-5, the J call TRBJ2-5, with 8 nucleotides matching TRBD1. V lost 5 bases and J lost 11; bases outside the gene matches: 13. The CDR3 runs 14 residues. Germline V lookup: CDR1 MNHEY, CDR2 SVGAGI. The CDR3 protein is CASSRVTGAREQYF. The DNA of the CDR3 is TGTGCCAGCAGTCGAGTGACAGGGGCCCGGGAGCAGTACTTC.

The CDR3 loop is CASSDDRETQYF. CDR3 in DNA: TGTGCCAGCAGTGACGATAGAGAGACCCAGTACTTC. This chain uses TRBV2 with TRBJ2-5; no reliable D call. Per germline, CDR1 SNHLY and CDR2 FYNNEI. The CDR3 is made up of 12 amino acids. The V and J ends lost 3 bases and 4 bases respectively, with 6 bases between them.